The 14 T cell receptor beta chains below come from one sample, sequenced in a study of T cells in Graves' hyperthyroidism and ophthalmopathy (dated by TCRdb to between 2018 and 2021). Library creation used multiplex PCR. The sequencer listed for this sample is Illumina HiSeq 2000. The TCR beta CDR3 regions were amplified from RNA transcripts. A first-round RT-PCR of the TCR CDR3 used the HTBI primer set with the Qiagen OneStep RT-PCR kit. TCRdb took the public reads, trimmed them with fastp at Q25, ran MiXCR for clone calling and kept in-frame beta chains. Rows matching on CDR3 protein sequence are summarized as one entry with the most common DNA and genes. This sample has roughly 500,000 distinct CDR3 sequences in its table, and under 60% of those were observed once. Clones ranked in the top ten supply 15% to 20% of the sample. Sample: peripheral blood or thyroid tissue (not recorded which). Receptor source: an adult woman with Graves' disease, either hyperthyroidism or ophthalmopathy (not recorded which).

J is TRBJ2-5 and V is TRBV20-1; D is possibly TRBD1 (6 bases). Germline CDR1 and CDR2: DFQATT and SNEGSKA (reference sequence). Trimming stripped 4 bases from V and 0 bases from J, with 15 bases between. The CDR3 loop spans 15 amino acids. The CDR3 DNA follows: TGCAGTGCTACAAAATTCACAGGGAACCAAGAGACCCAGTACTTC. Protein product: CSATKFTGNQETQYF.

Of note for this clonotype: The DNA is omitted, as the CDR3 cannot be located on it reliably, and the CDR3 follows TCRdb's listing. The V and J genes are TRBV2 and TRBJ2-2; the DNA was not used to check the table's D call, TRBD1. Germline lookup yields CDR1 SNHLY and CDR2 FYNNEI. With termini counted, the CDR3 has 19 amino acids. The CDR3 is CASGKQGADQPQHFGELFF.

The chain joins TRBV30 to TRBJ1-3, with TRBD1 matching 8 bases. Germline values: CDR1 GTSNPN, CDR2 SVGIG (reference sequence). Losses at the gene ends were 3 bases for V and 4 bases for J; bases not matched to a gene: 2. CDR3 length: 13 residues. Here the CDR3 reads CAWRTGEGNTIYF. CDR3 nucleotide sequence: TGTGCCTGGAGGACAGGGGAAGGAAACACCATATATTTT. Full variable domain (missing parts from reference TRBV30 and TRBJ1-3): SQTIHQWPATLVQPVGSPLSLECTVEGTSNPNLYWYRQAAGRGLQLLFYSVGIGQISSEVPQNLSASRPQDRQFILSSKKLLLSDSGFYLCAWRTGEGNTIYFGEGSWLTVV.

This clonotype came up many times. The genes are TRBV19 and TRBJ2-7, with 9 bases aligning to TRBD2. The CDR3 contains 16 residues. With 4 bases clipped from V and 5 bases from J, the junction kept 12 bases outside the gene matches. Germline V CDR1 and CDR2: LNHDA, SQIVND (reference sequence). CDR3 DNA sequence: TGTGCCAGTAGTACACATAGCGGGAGAAGGAGCAACGAGCAGTACTTC. Amino acids: CASSTHSGRRSNEQYF.

J is TRBJ2-7 and V is TRBV2; either TRBD1 or TRBD2 may supply D (5 bases each). The V gene lost 4 bases and the J gene lost 2 bases, with 9 bases spanning the gap. CDR1 and CDR2 from the germline V gene are SNHLY and FYNNEI. The CDR3 spans 13 residues. The CDR3, as DNA: TGTGCCAGCAGTGTTATGGGACCCTACGAGCAGTACTTC. Protein product: CASSVMGPYEQYF.

The V and J genes are TRBV19 and TRBJ1-5, with D perhaps matching TRBD1 (5 bases). This CDR3 has 14 residues. Trimming left V 6 bases short and J 2 bases short, with 11 bases between. Germline V gene lookup returns CDR1 LNHDA and CDR2 SQIVND (reference sequence). CDR3 protein: CASSISQGNQPQHF. CDR3 nucleotides: TGTGCCAGTAGCATCTCACAGGGCAATCAGCCCCAGCATTTT.

This sequence joins TRBV29-1 and TRBJ2-6; TRBD1 might be the D (6 bases). The germline V gene has CDR1 SQVTM and CDR2 ANQGSEA. V shed 4 bases and J shed 0 bases, with 19 bases lying between them. This CDR3 contains 18 residues. DNA of the CDR3: TGCAGCGTTGTCCTACAGCCGAAGGGGGTCTCTGGGGCCAACGTCCTGACTTTC. Translation: CSVVLQPKGVSGANVLTF.

The rearrangement joins TRBV9 to TRBJ2-7; TRBD1 matches 7 bases. Germline V CDR1 and CDR2: SGDLS, YYNGEE. The CDR3 has 15 residues. Trimming at V came to 3 bases and at J to 3 bases, leaving 9 bases not matched to a gene. The CDR3 region has the DNA TGTGCCAGCAGCGGATCCCGGGACAGCAACTACGAGCAGTACTTC. This codes for CASSGSRDSNYEQYF.

The chain has TRBV7-9 and TRBJ2-7; 7 positions match TRBD1. V shed 6 bases, J shed 6 bases, and the junction held 11 bases outside the gene matches. This CDR3 has 14 residues. Germline CDR1 and CDR2: SEHNR and FQNEAQ (reference sequence). The CDR3 bases are TGTGCCAGCAGTCCTGACAGGGAACTTGGCGAGCAGTACTTC. Amino acid sequence: CASSPDRELGEQYF.

The table lists this clonotype with a count of one. The chain uses TRBV20-1 and TRBJ1-4; D unresolved. CDR3 size: 12 residues. Germline loops: CDR1 DFQATT, CDR2 SNEGSKA (reference sequence). Trimming took off 5 bases at V and 5 bases at J, with 9 bases between the two ends. The CDR3 DNA reads as TGCAGTGCTGAGGGCCGCAATGAAAAACTGTTTTTT. Its translation: CSAEGRNEKLFF.

V gene TRBV10-3 combines with J gene TRBJ2-5, with D unresolved. Trimming shortened V by 3 bases and J by 11 bases, and 19 bases separated the two germline ends. Per germline, CDR1 ENHRY and CDR2 SYGVKD. The CDR3 is 14 residues long. The CDR3 loop reads CAISDPDVGNEQYF. The CDR3 DNA sequence: TGTGCCATCAGTGATCCGGACGTGGGGAATGAGCAGTACTTC.

In this sample, this clonotype turned up many times. The V and J genes are TRBV12-5 and TRBJ1-5; D perhaps matches TRBD1 (5 bases). Germline values: CDR1 LGHNT, CDR2 FRNRAP. V was cut by 7 bases and J by 9 bases, with 10 bases left in between. The CDR3 covers 11 residues. The CDR3 DNA sequence: TGTGCTAGTGTCCCAAGGGGGCCCCAGCATTTT. It specifies CASVPRGPQHF.

V is TRBV9 and J is TRBJ1-2; the D is unclear. Germline V lookup: CDR1 SGDLS, CDR2 YYNGEE. The length of the CDR3 is 13 residues. V was cut by 4 bases and J by 2 bases, with 9 bases left in between. The CDR3 bases are TGTGCCAGCAGCCTCAGCGAGAACTATGGCTACACCTTC. Translating it yields CASSLSENYGYTF.

On this clonotype: At one of its ends the junction is not consistent with the germline gene, which may arise from a read error. The rearrangement links TRBV5-8 to TRBJ2-7; perhaps TRBD1 as D (7 bases). Germline CDR1 is SGHTS and CDR2 is YDEGEE. CDR3 size: 14 residues. The CDR3: CASGGGSGSYEQYF. The CDR3 nucleotides read TGCGCCAGCGGAGGGGGCAGTGGCTCCTACGAGCAGTACTTC.